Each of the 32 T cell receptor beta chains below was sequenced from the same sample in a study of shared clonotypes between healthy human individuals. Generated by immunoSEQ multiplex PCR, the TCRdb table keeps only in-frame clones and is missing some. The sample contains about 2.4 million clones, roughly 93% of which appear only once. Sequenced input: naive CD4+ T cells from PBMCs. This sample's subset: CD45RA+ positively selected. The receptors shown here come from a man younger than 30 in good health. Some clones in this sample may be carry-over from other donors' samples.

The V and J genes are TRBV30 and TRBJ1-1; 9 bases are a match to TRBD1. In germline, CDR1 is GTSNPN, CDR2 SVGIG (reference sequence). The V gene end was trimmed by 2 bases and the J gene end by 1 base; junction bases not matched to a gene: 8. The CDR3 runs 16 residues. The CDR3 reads CAWSYKMGQGNTEAFF. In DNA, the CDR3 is TGTGCCTGGAGTTACAAAATGGGACAGGGGAACACTGAAGCTTTCTTT.

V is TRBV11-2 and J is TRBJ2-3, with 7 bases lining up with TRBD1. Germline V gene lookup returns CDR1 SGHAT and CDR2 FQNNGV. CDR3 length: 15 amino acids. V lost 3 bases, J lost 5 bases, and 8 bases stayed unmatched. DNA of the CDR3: TGTGCCAGCAGCTTCAGAGGGGGCGAGTTAGATACGCAGTATTTT. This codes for CASSFRGGELDTQYF.

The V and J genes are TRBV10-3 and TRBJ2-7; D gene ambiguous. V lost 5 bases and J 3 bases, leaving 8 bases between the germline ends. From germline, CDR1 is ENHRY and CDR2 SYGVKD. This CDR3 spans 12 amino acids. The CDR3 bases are TGTGCCATCAGTCGGACCAACTACGAGCAGTACTTC. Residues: CAISRTNYEQYF.

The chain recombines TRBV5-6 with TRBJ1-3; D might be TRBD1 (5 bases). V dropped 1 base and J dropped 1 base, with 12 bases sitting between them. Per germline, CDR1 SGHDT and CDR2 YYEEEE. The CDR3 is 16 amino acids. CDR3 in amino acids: CASSLPVGGSGNTIYF. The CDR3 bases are TGTGCCAGCAGCTTGCCCGTCGGGGGATCTGGAAACACCATATATTTT.

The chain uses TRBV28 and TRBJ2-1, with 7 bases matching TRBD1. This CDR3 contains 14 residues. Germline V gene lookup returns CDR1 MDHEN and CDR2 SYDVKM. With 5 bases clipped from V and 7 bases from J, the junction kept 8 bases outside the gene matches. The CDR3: CASSVRGGGNEQFF. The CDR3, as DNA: TGTGCCAGCAGTGTGCGAGGGGGCGGGAATGAGCAGTTCTTC.

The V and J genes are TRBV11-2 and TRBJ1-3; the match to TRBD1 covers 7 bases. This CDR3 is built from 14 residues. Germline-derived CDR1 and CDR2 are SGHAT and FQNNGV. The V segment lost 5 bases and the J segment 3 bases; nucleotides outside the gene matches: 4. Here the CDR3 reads CASSQNRGGNTIYF. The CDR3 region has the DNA TGTGCCAGCAGCCAAAACAGGGGTGGAAACACCATATATTTT.

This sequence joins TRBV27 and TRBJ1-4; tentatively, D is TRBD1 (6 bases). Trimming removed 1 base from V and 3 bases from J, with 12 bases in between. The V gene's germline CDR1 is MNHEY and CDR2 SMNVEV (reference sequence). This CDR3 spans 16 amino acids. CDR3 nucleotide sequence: TGTGCCAGCAGTTTATTGGGGGCCGTCTCTAATGAAAAACTGTTTTTT. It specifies CASSLLGAVSNEKLFF.

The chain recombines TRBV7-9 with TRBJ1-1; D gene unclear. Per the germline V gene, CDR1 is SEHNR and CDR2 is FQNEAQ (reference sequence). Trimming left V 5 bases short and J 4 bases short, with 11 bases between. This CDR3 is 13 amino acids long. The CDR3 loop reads CASSPRDPTEAFF. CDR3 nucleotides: TGTGCCAGCAGCCCTCGCGACCCCACTGAAGCTTTCTTT.

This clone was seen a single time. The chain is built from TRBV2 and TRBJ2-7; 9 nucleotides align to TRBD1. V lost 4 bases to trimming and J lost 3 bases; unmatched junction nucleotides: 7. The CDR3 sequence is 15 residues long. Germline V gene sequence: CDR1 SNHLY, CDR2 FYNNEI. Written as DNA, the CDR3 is TGTGCCAGCAGTGCCTTGGGACAGGGAGGCTACGAGCAGTACTTC. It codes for CASSALGQGGYEQYF. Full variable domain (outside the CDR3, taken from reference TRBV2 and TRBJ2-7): EPEVTQTPSHQVTQMGQEVILRCVPISNHLYFYWYRQILGQKVEFLVSFYNNEISEKSEIFDDQFSVERPDGSNFTLKIRSTKLEDSAMYFCASSALGQGGYEQYFGPGTRLTVT.

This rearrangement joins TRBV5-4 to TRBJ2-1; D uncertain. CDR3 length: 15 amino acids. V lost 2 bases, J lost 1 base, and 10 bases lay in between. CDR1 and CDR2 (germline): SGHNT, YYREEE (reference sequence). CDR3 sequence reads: CASSLGFGSYNEQFF. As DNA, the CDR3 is TGTGCCAGCAGCTTAGGATTTGGGTCCTACAATGAGCAGTTCTTC.

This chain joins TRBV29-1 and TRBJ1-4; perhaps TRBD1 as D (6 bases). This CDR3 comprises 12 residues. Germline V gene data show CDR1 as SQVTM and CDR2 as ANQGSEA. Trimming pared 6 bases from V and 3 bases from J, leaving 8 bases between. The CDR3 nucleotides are TGCAGCGTACAGGGACCTAATGAAAAACTGTTTTTT. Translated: CSVQGPNEKLFF. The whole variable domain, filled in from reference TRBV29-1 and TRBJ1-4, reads SAVISQKPSRDICQRGTSLTIQCQVDSQVTMMFWYRQQPGQSLTLIATANQGSEATYESGFVIDKFPISRPNLTFSTLTVSNMSPEDSSIYLCSVQGPNEKLFFGSGTQLSVL.

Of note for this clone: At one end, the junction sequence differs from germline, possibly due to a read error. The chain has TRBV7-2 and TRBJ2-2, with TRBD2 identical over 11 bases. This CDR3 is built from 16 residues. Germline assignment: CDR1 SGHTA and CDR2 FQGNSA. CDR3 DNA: TGTGCCAGCAGCTTAGTTGGGACTAGCGGACCCGGGGGGCTGTTTTTT. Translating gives CASSLVGTSGPGGLFF.

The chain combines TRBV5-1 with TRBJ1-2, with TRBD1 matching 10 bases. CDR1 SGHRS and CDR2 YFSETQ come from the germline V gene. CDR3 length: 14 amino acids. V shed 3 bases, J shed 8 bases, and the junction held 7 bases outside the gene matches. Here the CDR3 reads CASSSDRGRRGYTF. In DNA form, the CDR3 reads TGCGCCAGCAGCTCAGACAGGGGGCGTAGGGGCTACACCTTC.

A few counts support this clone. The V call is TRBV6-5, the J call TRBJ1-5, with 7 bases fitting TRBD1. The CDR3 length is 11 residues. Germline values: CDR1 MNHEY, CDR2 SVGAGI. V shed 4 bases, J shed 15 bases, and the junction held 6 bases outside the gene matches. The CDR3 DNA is TGTGCCAGCAGTTCAGGACAGGCCTGGCATTTT. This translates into CASSSGQAWHF.

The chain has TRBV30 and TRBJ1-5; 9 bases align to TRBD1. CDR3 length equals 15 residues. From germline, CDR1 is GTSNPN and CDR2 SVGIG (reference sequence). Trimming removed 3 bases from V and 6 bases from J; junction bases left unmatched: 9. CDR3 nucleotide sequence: TGTGCCTGGAGACTACCGGGACAGGGCGGTCAGCCCCAGCATTTT. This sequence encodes CAWRLPGQGGQPQHF.

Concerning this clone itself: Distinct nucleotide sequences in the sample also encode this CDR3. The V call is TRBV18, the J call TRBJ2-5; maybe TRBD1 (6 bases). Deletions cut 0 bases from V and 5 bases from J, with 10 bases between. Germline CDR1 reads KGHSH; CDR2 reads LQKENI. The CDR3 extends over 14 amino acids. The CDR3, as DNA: TGTGCCAGCTCACCACCGGGGGCGCAGGAGACCCAGTACTTC. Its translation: CASSPPGAQETQYF.

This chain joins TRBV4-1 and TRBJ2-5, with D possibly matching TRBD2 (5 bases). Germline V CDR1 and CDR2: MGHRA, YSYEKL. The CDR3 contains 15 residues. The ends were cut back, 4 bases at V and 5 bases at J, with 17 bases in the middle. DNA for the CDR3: TGCGCCAGCAGCCCAACTGTACTAGTTATTGAGACCCAGTACTTC. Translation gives CASSPTVLVIETQYF.

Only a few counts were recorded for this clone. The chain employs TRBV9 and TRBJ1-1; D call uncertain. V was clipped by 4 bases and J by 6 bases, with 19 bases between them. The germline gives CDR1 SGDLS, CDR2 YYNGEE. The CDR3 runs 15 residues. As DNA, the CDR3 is TGTGCCAGCAGCCCCCCTTGGGAGCCCCAGGCTGAAGCTTTCTTT. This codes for CASSPPWEPQAEAFF.

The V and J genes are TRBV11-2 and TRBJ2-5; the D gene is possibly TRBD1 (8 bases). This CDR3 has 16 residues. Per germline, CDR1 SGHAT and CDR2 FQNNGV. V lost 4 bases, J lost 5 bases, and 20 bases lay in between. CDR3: CASSYTSGQGGETQYF. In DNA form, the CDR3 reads TGTGCCAGCAGCTACACGTCAGGACAGGGAGGGGAGACCCAGTACTTC.

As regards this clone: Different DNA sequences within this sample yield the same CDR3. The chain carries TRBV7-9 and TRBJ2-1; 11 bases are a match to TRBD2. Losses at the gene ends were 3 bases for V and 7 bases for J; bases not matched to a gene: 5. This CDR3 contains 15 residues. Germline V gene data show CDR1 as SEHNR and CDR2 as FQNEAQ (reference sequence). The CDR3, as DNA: TGTGCCAGCAGCTTCGGGACTAGCGGAGCTAATGAGCAGTTCTTC. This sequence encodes CASSFGTSGANEQFF.

The CDR3 here is CASSSGRNQPQHF. CDR3 sequence (DNA): TGTGCCAGCAGCTCAGGGCGGAATCAGCCCCAGCATTTT. The J gene is TRBJ1-5, the V gene TRBV11-2, with D maybe TRBD1 (5 bases). V was cut by 4 bases and J by 4 bases, with 8 bases left in between. CDR1 and CDR2 (germline): SGHAT, FQNNGV. CDR3 length: 13 amino acids.

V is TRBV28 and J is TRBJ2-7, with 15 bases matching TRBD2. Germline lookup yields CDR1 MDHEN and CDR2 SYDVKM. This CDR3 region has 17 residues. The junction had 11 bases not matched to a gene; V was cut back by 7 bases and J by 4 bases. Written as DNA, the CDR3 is TGTGCCAGCACCCCGGACAGGGGGACTAGCGGGAGGTACGAGCAGTACTTC. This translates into CASTPDRGTSGRYEQYF.

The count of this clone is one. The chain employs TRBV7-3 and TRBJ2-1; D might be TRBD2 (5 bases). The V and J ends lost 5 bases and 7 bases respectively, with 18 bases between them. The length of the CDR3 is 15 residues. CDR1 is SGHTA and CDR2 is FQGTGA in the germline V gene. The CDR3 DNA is TGTGCCAGCAGCCAACAGTCCCTGTCGGGGAATGAGCAGTTCTTC. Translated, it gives CASSQQSLSGNEQFF.

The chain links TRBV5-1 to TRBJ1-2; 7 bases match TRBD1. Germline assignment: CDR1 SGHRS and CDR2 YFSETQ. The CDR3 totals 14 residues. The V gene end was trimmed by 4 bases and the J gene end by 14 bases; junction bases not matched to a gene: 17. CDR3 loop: CASSPDRRLPSGTF. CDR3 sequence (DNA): TGCGCCAGCAGCCCGGACAGGCGGCTGCCCTCGGGGACCTTC. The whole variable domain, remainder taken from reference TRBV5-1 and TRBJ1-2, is KAGVTQTPRYLIKTRGQQVTLSCSPISGHRSVSWYQQTPGQGLQFLFEYFSETQRNKGNFPGRFSGRQFSNSRSEMNVSTLELGDSALYLCASSPDRRLPSGTFGSGTRLTVV.

CDR3 nucleotide sequence: TGTGCCAGCAGCCGACGACTAGCGGGACTTTACAATGAGCAGTTCTTC. The encoded protein is CASSRRLAGLYNEQFF. This sequence joins TRBV7-3 and TRBJ2-1; 11 positions match TRBD2. V shed 5 bases and J 4 bases; nucleotides not matched to a gene: 7. Germline V CDR1 and CDR2: SGHTA, FQGTGA. This CDR3 contains 16 residues.

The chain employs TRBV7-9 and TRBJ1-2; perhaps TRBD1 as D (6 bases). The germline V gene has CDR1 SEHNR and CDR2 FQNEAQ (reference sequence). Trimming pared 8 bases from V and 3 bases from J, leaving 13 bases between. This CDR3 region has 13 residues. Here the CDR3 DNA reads TGTGCCAGCCGAGAGGAGGGGGACTATGGCTACACCTTC. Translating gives CASREEGDYGYTF.

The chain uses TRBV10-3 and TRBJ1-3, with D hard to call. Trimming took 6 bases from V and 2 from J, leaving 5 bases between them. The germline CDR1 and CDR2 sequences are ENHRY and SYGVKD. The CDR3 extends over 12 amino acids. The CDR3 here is CAIRTPGNTIYF. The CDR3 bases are TGTGCCATCAGAACGCCTGGAAACACCATATATTTT.

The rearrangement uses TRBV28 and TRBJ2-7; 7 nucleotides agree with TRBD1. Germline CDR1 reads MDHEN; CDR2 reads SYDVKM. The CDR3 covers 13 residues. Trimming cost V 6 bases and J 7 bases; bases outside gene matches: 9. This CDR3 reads CASSFNRGWEQYF. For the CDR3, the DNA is TGTGCCAGCAGCTTCAACAGGGGTTGGGAGCAGTACTTC.

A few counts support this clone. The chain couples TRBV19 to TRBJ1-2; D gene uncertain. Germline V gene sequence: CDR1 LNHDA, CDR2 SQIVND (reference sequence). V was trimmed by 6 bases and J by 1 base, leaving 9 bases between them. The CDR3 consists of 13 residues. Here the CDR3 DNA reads TGTGCCAGTAGCCGCGGTGATAACTATGGCTACACCTTC. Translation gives CASSRGDNYGYTF.

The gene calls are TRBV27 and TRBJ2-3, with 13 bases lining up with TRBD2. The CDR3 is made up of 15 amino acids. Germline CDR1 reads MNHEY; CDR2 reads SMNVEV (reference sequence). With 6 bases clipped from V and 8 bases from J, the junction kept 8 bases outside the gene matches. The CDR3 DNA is TGTGCCAGCAGCTCTACGGGACTAGCGGGAACTACGCAGTATTTT. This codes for CASSSTGLAGTTQYF.

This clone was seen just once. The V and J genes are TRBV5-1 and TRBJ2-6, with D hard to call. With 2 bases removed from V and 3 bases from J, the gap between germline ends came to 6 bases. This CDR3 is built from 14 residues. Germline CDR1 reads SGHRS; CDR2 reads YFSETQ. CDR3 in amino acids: CASSFLLGANVLTF. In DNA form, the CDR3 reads TGCGCCAGCAGCTTTCTGCTTGGGGCCAACGTCCTGACTTTC.

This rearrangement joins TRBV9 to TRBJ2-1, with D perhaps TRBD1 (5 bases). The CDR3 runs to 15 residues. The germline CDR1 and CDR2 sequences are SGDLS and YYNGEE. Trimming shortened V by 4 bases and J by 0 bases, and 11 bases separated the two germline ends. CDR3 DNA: TGTGCCAGCAGCCCCCCCCAGGGCTCCTACAATGAGCAGTTCTTC. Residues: CASSPPQGSYNEQFF.